Listed below are T cell receptor beta chains from one sample, sequenced in a study of OX40 agonist ivuxolimab in advanced cancers. Produced via immunoSEQ multiplex PCR; TCRdb's table is partial and in-frame only. The sample records around 34,000 clones, 65% to 90% being singletons. Sequenced here: CD4+ or CD8+ T cells sorted from blood, sampled in a trial of the OX40 agonist ivuxolimab. The receptors derive from an adult with an advanced solid tumor such as melanoma, head and neck, liver or kidney cancer. CDR3s include the opening cysteine and the closing phenylalanine or tryptophan. D genes are given only for firm matches. The size entry is marked missing in some rows and otherwise reads once, few, many or a size class.

.	TRBJ2-7	TRBV6-5	.	CASSYSGTYEQYF	TGTGCCAGCAGTTACTCCGGGACGTACGAGCAGTACTTC
.	TRBJ2-7	TRBV2	.	CASRAGTESYEQYF	TGTGCCAGCAGGGCCGGGACCGAATCCTACGAGCAGTACTTC
.	TRBJ2-2	TRBV5-1	TRBD1	CASSYRQSTGGPGELFF	TGCGCCAGCAGCTATAGACAGAGCACAGGGGGCCCTGGGGAGCTGTTTTTT
.	TRBJ2-3	TRBV6-5	.	CASSYSGGASTDTQYF	TGTGCCAGCAGTTACTCAGGGGGAGCTAGCACAGATACGCAGTATTTT
.	TRBJ2-7	TRBV15	.	CATSREGTGYEQYF	TGTGCCACCAGCAGGGAAGGGACGGGCTACGAGCAGTACTTC
.	TRBJ2-3	TRBV7-8	TRBD1	CASSLGQTGSIADTQYF	TGTGCCAGCAGCTTAGGACAGACAGGGTCCATAGCAGATACGCAGTATTTT
.	TRBJ1-2	TRBV5-1	TRBD1	CASSFTTGGGGYTF	TGCGCCAGCAGCTTCACGACAGGGGGCGGCGGCTACACCTTC
.	TRBJ2-3	TRBV5-6	.	CASSTSRVTHTDTQYF	TGTGCCAGCAGCACGTCTAGAGTCACCCATACAGATACGCAGTATTTT
.	TRBJ1-2	TRBV15	TRBD1	CATSRDRGGYTF	TGTGCCACCAGCAGGGACAGGGGGGGCTACACCTTC
.	TRBJ2-7	TRBV7-8	.	CASSLVRGPHEQYF	TGTGCCAGCAGCCTGGTCAGGGGACCCCACGAGCAGTACTTC
.	TRBJ2-7	TRBV2	TRBD2	CASSDAVTGGEQYF	TGTGCCAGCAGTGATGCGGTTACCGGGGGGGAGCAGTACTTC
few	TRBJ2-3	TRBV9	TRBD2	CASSASGSPTDTQYF	TGTGCCAGCAGCGCAAGCGGGAGTCCCACAGATACGCAGTATTTT
.	TRBJ2-2	TRBV7-6	.	CASSLTFLNTGELFF	TGTGCCAGCAGCTTAACTTTTCTGAACACCGGGGAGCTGTTTTTT
.	TRBJ2-4	TRBV19	.	CASSLTGLGGIQYF	TGTGCCAGTAGCCTTACAGGGCTCGGCGGCATTCAGTACTTC
medium-sized	TRBJ1-2	TRBV6-6	.	CASSLNSPGGYTF	TGTGCCAGCAGTCTAAACTCCCCGGGTGGCTACACCTTC
.	TRBJ1-2	TRBV19	TRBD1	CASSRDRVWGYTF	TGTGCCAGTAGCCGGGACAGGGTATGGGGCTACACCTTC
.	TRBJ2-7	TRBV7-2	.	CASSRDQSSYEQYF	TGTGCCAGCAGCCGGGACCAGAGCTCCTACGAGCAGTACTTC
.	TRBJ2-1	TRBV4-2	TRBD1	CASSPVVGQGLSHEQFF	TGTGCCAGCAGCCCAGTCGTGGGACAGGGGTTGAGCCATGAGCAGTTCTTC
.	TRBJ1-1	TRBV6-4	.	CASSDRGGVMNTEAFF	TGTGCCAGCAGTGACAGGGGGGGAGTTATGAACACTGAAGCTTTCTTT
.	TRBJ2-7	TRBV7-2	.	CASSLNSGEQYF	TGTGCCAGCAGCTTGAACAGCGGCGAGCAGTACTTC
.	TRBJ2-2	TRBV27	TRBD1	CASRRQGITGELFF	TGTGCCAGCAGGAGACAGGGGATAACCGGGGAGCTGTTTTTT
.	TRBJ1-2	TRBV5-1	.	CASSRTLDYGYTF	TGCGCCAGCAGCAGGACCCTGGACTATGGCTACACCTTC
.	TRBJ2-2	TRBV9	.	CASSVASVGTGELFF	TGTGCCAGCAGCGTAGCTTCGGTGGGGACCGGGGAGCTGTTTTTT
medium-sized	TRBJ1-2	TRBV2	.	CASSETGRPLFNYGYTF	TGTGCCAGCAGTGAAACGGGACGCCCGTTATTTAACTATGGCTACACCTTC
.	TRBJ2-3	TRBV10-3	TRBD2	CAISETVGGGPSDTQYF	TGTGCCATCAGTGAGACCGTAGGCGGGGGGCCTTCAGATACGCAGTATTTT
few	TRBJ2-2	TRBV4-1	TRBD2	CASSQGLIGETGELFF	TGCGCCAGCAGCCAGGGACTAATAGGGGAGACCGGGGAGCTGTTTTTT
.	TRBJ1-5	TRBV6-5	TRBD1	CASSRQGGSNQPQHF	TGTGCCAGCAGTCGACAGGGTGGTAGCAATCAGCCCCAGCATTTT
.	TRBJ2-2	TRBV30	TRBD2	CAWSQGSGGNTGELFF	TGTGCCTGGAGTCAGGGTAGCGGGGGGAACACCGGGGAGCTGTTTTTT
.	TRBJ2-7	TRBV5-8	.	CASSRGWASYEQYF	TGTGCCAGCAGTAGAGGTTGGGCTTCCTACGAGCAGTACTTC
.	TRBJ2-1	TRBV29-1	.	CSVQRLTAGEQFF	TGCAGCGTCCAAAGACTGACAGCAGGTGAGCAGTTCTTC
.	TRBJ1-6	TRBV28	TRBD1	CASSSLSGQGNSPLHF	TGTGCCAGCAGTTCCCTGTCGGGACAGGGGAATTCACCCCTCCACTTT
once	TRBJ2-3	TRBV15	.	CATSRGEPDTQYF	TGTGCCACCAGCAGAGGGGAGCCAGATACGCAGTATTTT
few	TRBJ2-1	TRBV7-7	TRBD2	CASSSSGGRTGNEQFF	TGTGCTAGCAGTTCTAGCGGGGGCCGGACAGGCAATGAGCAGTTCTTC
.	TRBJ2-3	TRBV30	TRBD2	CAWSAGLAGTDTQYF	TGTGCCTGGAGTGCAGGACTAGCGGGCACAGATACGCAGTATTTT
.	TRBJ2-1	TRBV2	TRBD2	CASSEWREPRDEQFF	TGTGCCAGCAGTGAATGGCGGGAGCCCCGGGATGAGCAGTTCTTC
.	TRBJ2-7	TRBV19	TRBD2	CASSVGLAISYEQYF	TGTGCCAGTAGTGTGGGACTAGCCATCTCCTACGAGCAGTACTTC
.	TRBJ2-7	TRBV5-6	TRBD2	CASSFVGTRFGEQYF	TGTGCCAGCAGCTTTGTGGGGACTAGATTCGGCGAGCAGTACTTC
.	TRBJ1-2	TRBV7-9	.	CASSLDVGGYTF	TGTGCCAGCAGCTTAGATGTTGGTGGCTACACCTTC
once	TRBJ2-1	TRBV28	.	CASSWTYRTAELFF	TGTGCCAGCAGTTGGACTTACAGAACGGCCGAGCTGTTCTTC
.	TRBJ2-1	TRBV20-1	.	CSAQRPGEQFF	TGCAGTGCCCAGCGGCCCGGTGAGCAGTTCTTC
.	TRBJ2-4	TRBV28	.	CASSLNGRTKNIQYF	TGTGCCAGCAGTTTAAATGGACGGACTAAAAACATTCAGTACTTC
.	TRBJ1-2	TRBV6-1	TRBD1	CASSDATGLNGYTF	TGTGCCAGCAGTGACGCGACAGGGTTAAATGGCTACACCTTC
.	TRBJ2-1	TRBV7-2	TRBD1	CASSLGYKRVGQSYNEQFF	TGTGCCAGCAGCTTAGGATACAAACGCGTGGGACAGTCCTACAATGAGCAGTTCTTC
.	TRBJ2-7	TRBV7-2	.	CASSLGFGTQNYEQYF	TGTGCCAGCAGCCTTGGGTTTGGGACCCAAAACTACGAGCAGTACTTC
.	TRBJ1-5	TRBV15	.	CATSRTGRVWGPQHF	TGTGCCACCAGCAGAACGGGACGGGTATGGGGACCCCAGCATTTT
.	TRBJ2-1	TRBV14	.	CASSQGPYNEQFF	TGTGCCAGCAGCCAAGGGCCCTACAATGAGCAGTTCTTC
.	TRBJ2-2	TRBV7-9	.	CASSLRRGVFDGELFF	TGTGCCAGCAGCCTTCGGAGGGGAGTGTTTGACGGGGAGCTGTTTTTT
.	TRBJ1-1	TRBV4-3	TRBD1	CASSRTGSTEAFF	TGCGCCAGCAGCCGGACAGGGTCGACTGAAGCTTTCTTT
.	TRBJ1-2	TRBV5-1	.	CASSQQGFSYGYTF	TGCGCCAGCAGCCAACAGGGCTTCAGCTATGGCTACACCTTC
.	TRBJ1-2	TRBV6-6	.	CASTPGVSHRYGYTF	TGTGCCAGCACCCCGGGGGTTTCCCACCGCTATGGCTACACCTTC
.	TRBJ1-2	TRBV7-9	TRBD1	CASSHANPGQGGGYTF	TGTGCCAGCAGCCATGCTAACCCGGGACAGGGTGGAGGCTACACCTTC
.	TRBJ2-1	TRBV13	TRBD2	CASSQRELFGFEQFF	TGTGCCAGCAGCCAGCGGGAATTGTTCGGCTTTGAGCAGTTCTTC
.	TRBJ1-1	TRBV18	TRBD1	CASSRTGFPEAFF	TGTGCCAGCTCACGGACAGGTTTCCCTGAAGCTTTCTTT
few	TRBJ2-2	TRBV28	.	CASRKLTNTGELFF	TGTGCCAGCAGGAAATTAACGAACACCGGGGAGCTGTTTTTT
once	TRBJ2-3	TRBV23-1	.	CASSQLGTLTDTQYF	TGCGCCAGCAGTCAATTGGGGACTCTCACAGATACGCAGTATTTT
once	TRBJ1-3	TRBV7-2	.	CASSSGPGSSGNTIYF	TGTGCCAGCAGCTCCGGACCAGGGAGCTCTGGAAACACCATATATTTT
.	TRBJ2-1	TRBV9	TRBD1	CASSGSTGGYEQFF	TGTGCCAGCAGCGGGTCGACAGGGGGTTATGAGCAGTTCTTC
.	TRBJ2-3	TRBV7-2	.	CASSLARGDTQYF	TGTGCCAGCAGCTTAGCCCGAGGTGATACGCAGTATTTT